This T cell receptor beta chain comes out of a study of CD8 T cells in ankylosing spondylitis. The authors made TCR beta libraries by quantitative 5'-RACE with molecular barcodes. TCRdb reanalysed the 5' RACE reads using MiXCR and keeps one entry per CDR3 protein. This table has roughly 220,000 distinct CDR3 sequences, under 12% appearing once. This clonotype was seen repeatedly, ten times or more. The CDR3 covers 16 residues. V was clipped by 4 bases and J by 1 base, with 13 bases between them. In germline, CDR1 is SGHTA, CDR2 FQGNSA. The V gene is TRBV7-2, the J gene TRBJ2-2, with D tentatively TRBD1 (6 bases). The sequencing sample was made of blood, either unsorted or a sorted T cell fraction (not recorded which). The sequence was collected from a male donor with ankylosing spondylitis or in good health (not recorded which). The CDR3 DNA sequence: TGTGCCAGCAGCTACCTCCGGGGACAGAACACCGGGGAGCTGTTTTTT. This encodes CASSYLRGQNTGELFF.